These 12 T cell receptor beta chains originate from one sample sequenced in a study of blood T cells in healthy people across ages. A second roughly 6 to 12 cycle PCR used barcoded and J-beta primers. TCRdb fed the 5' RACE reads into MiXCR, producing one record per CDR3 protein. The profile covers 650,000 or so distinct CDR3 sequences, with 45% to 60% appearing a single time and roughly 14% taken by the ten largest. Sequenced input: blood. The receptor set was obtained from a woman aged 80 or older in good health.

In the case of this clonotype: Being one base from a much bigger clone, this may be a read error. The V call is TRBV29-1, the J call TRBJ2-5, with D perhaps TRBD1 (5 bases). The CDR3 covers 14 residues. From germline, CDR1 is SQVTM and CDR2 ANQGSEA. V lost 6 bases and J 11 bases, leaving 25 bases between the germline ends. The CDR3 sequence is CSVGASTPYNEQYF. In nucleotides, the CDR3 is TGCAGCGTAGGGGCATCGACACCCTACAATGAGCAGTACTTC.

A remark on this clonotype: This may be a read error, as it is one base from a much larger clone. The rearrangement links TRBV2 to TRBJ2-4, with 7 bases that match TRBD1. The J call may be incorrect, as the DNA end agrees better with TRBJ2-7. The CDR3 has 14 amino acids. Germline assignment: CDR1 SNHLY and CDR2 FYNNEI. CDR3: CASGDQGEAYEQYF. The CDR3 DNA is TGTGCCAGCGGTGATCAGGGGGAAGCCTACGAGCAGTACTTC.

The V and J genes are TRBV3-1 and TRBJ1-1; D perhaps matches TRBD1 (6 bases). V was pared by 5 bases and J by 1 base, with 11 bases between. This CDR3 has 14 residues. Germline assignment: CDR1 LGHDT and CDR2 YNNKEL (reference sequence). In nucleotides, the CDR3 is TGTGCCAGCAGCTCCGGGACACCGAACACTGAAGCTTTCTTT. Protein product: CASSSGTPNTEAFF. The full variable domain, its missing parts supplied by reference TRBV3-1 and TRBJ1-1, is DTAVSQTPKYLVTQMGNDKSIKCEQNLGHDTMYWYKQDSKKFLKIMFSYNNKELIINETVPNRFSPKSPDKAHLNLHINSLELGDSAVYFCASSSGTPNTEAFFGQGTRLTVV.

The CDR3 loop reads CSVESQNRANEQFF. CDR3 bases: TGCAGCGTTGAATCACAGAACAGGGCCAATGAGCAGTTCTTC. The rearrangement links TRBV29-1 to TRBJ2-1; tentative D call: TRBD1 (6 bases). The CDR3 covers 14 residues. Between the trimmed V and J ends, which lost 2 bases and 6 bases, there was a span of 14 bases. Germline-derived CDR1 and CDR2 are SQVTM and ANQGSEA.

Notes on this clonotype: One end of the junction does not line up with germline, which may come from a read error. CDR3 in amino acids: CASSQDRGRANGQFF. The CDR3 DNA follows: TGTGCCAGCAGCCAAGATCGGGGCAGGGCCAATGGGCAGTTCTTC. The V gene is TRBV3-1, the J gene TRBJ2-1; D is tentatively TRBD1 or TRBD2 (5 bases each). The CDR3 runs to 15 residues. CDR1 is LGHDT, CDR2 YNNKEL, per germline (reference sequence).

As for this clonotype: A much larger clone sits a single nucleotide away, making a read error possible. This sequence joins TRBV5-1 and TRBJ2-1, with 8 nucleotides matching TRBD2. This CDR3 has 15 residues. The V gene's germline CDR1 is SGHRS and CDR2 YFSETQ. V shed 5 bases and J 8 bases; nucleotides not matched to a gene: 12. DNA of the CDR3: TGCGCCAGCAGTGGCCGACGAGCGGGAGTCGATGAGCAGTTCTTC. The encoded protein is CASSGRRAGVDEQFF. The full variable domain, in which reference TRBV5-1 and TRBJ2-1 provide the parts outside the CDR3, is KAGVTQTPRYLIKTRGQQVTLSCSPISGHRSVSWYQQTPGQGLQFLFEYFSETQRNKGNFPGRFSGRQFSNSRSEMNVSTLELGDSALYLCASSGRRAGVDEQFFGPGTRLTVL.

In DNA form, the CDR3 reads TGTGCCAGCAGCGTAGGGGAGGGCCTAAGGGGTGAAGCTTTCTTT. The encoded protein is CASSVGEGLRGEAFF. This chain joins TRBV9 and TRBJ1-1; D may be TRBD1 (5 bases). The V end lost 0 bases, the J end lost 7 bases, and 16 bases lay between the germline ends. The CDR3 is 15 residues long. Germline V gives CDR1 SGDLS, CDR2 YYNGEE.

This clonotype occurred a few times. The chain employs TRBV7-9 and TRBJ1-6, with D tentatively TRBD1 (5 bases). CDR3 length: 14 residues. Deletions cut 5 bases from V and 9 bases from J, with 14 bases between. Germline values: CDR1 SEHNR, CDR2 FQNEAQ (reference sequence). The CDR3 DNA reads TGTGCCAGCAGCGCCGGGACGGGCAGTTCACCCCTCCACTTT. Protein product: CASSAGTGSSPLHF.

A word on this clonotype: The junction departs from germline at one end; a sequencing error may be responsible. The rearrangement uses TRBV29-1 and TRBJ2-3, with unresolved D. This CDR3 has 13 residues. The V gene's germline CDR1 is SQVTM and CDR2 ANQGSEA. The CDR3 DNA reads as TGCAGCGGTGAAGCACCAGGACCGGATACGCAGTATTTT. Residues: CSGEAPGPDTQYF.

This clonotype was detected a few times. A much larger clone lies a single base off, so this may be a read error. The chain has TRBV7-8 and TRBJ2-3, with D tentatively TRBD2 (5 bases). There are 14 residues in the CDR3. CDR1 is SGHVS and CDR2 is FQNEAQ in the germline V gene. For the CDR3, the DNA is TGTGCCAGCAGCGTAGCGCTACGGGGAGATACGCAGTATTTT. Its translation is CASSVALRGDTQYF. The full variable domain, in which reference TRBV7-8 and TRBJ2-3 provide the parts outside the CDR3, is GAGVSQSPRYKVAKRGQDVALRCDPISGHVSLFWYQQALGQGPEFLTYFQNEAQLDKSGLPSDRFFAERPEGSVSTLKIQRTQQEDSAVYLCASSVALRGDTQYFGPGTRLTVL.

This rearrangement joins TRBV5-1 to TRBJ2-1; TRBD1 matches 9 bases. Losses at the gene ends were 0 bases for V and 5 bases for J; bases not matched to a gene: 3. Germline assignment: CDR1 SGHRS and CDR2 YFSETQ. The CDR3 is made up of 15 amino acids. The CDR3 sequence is CASSLVRQGDNEQFF. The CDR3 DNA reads TGCGCCAGCAGCTTGGTAAGACAGGGGGACAATGAGCAGTTCTTC.

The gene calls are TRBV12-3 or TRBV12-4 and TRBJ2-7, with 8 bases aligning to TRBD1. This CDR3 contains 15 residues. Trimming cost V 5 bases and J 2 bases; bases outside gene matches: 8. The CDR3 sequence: CASSLSWTGTYEQYF. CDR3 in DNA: TGTGCCAGCAGTCTGAGTTGGACAGGGACCTACGAGCAGTACTTC.